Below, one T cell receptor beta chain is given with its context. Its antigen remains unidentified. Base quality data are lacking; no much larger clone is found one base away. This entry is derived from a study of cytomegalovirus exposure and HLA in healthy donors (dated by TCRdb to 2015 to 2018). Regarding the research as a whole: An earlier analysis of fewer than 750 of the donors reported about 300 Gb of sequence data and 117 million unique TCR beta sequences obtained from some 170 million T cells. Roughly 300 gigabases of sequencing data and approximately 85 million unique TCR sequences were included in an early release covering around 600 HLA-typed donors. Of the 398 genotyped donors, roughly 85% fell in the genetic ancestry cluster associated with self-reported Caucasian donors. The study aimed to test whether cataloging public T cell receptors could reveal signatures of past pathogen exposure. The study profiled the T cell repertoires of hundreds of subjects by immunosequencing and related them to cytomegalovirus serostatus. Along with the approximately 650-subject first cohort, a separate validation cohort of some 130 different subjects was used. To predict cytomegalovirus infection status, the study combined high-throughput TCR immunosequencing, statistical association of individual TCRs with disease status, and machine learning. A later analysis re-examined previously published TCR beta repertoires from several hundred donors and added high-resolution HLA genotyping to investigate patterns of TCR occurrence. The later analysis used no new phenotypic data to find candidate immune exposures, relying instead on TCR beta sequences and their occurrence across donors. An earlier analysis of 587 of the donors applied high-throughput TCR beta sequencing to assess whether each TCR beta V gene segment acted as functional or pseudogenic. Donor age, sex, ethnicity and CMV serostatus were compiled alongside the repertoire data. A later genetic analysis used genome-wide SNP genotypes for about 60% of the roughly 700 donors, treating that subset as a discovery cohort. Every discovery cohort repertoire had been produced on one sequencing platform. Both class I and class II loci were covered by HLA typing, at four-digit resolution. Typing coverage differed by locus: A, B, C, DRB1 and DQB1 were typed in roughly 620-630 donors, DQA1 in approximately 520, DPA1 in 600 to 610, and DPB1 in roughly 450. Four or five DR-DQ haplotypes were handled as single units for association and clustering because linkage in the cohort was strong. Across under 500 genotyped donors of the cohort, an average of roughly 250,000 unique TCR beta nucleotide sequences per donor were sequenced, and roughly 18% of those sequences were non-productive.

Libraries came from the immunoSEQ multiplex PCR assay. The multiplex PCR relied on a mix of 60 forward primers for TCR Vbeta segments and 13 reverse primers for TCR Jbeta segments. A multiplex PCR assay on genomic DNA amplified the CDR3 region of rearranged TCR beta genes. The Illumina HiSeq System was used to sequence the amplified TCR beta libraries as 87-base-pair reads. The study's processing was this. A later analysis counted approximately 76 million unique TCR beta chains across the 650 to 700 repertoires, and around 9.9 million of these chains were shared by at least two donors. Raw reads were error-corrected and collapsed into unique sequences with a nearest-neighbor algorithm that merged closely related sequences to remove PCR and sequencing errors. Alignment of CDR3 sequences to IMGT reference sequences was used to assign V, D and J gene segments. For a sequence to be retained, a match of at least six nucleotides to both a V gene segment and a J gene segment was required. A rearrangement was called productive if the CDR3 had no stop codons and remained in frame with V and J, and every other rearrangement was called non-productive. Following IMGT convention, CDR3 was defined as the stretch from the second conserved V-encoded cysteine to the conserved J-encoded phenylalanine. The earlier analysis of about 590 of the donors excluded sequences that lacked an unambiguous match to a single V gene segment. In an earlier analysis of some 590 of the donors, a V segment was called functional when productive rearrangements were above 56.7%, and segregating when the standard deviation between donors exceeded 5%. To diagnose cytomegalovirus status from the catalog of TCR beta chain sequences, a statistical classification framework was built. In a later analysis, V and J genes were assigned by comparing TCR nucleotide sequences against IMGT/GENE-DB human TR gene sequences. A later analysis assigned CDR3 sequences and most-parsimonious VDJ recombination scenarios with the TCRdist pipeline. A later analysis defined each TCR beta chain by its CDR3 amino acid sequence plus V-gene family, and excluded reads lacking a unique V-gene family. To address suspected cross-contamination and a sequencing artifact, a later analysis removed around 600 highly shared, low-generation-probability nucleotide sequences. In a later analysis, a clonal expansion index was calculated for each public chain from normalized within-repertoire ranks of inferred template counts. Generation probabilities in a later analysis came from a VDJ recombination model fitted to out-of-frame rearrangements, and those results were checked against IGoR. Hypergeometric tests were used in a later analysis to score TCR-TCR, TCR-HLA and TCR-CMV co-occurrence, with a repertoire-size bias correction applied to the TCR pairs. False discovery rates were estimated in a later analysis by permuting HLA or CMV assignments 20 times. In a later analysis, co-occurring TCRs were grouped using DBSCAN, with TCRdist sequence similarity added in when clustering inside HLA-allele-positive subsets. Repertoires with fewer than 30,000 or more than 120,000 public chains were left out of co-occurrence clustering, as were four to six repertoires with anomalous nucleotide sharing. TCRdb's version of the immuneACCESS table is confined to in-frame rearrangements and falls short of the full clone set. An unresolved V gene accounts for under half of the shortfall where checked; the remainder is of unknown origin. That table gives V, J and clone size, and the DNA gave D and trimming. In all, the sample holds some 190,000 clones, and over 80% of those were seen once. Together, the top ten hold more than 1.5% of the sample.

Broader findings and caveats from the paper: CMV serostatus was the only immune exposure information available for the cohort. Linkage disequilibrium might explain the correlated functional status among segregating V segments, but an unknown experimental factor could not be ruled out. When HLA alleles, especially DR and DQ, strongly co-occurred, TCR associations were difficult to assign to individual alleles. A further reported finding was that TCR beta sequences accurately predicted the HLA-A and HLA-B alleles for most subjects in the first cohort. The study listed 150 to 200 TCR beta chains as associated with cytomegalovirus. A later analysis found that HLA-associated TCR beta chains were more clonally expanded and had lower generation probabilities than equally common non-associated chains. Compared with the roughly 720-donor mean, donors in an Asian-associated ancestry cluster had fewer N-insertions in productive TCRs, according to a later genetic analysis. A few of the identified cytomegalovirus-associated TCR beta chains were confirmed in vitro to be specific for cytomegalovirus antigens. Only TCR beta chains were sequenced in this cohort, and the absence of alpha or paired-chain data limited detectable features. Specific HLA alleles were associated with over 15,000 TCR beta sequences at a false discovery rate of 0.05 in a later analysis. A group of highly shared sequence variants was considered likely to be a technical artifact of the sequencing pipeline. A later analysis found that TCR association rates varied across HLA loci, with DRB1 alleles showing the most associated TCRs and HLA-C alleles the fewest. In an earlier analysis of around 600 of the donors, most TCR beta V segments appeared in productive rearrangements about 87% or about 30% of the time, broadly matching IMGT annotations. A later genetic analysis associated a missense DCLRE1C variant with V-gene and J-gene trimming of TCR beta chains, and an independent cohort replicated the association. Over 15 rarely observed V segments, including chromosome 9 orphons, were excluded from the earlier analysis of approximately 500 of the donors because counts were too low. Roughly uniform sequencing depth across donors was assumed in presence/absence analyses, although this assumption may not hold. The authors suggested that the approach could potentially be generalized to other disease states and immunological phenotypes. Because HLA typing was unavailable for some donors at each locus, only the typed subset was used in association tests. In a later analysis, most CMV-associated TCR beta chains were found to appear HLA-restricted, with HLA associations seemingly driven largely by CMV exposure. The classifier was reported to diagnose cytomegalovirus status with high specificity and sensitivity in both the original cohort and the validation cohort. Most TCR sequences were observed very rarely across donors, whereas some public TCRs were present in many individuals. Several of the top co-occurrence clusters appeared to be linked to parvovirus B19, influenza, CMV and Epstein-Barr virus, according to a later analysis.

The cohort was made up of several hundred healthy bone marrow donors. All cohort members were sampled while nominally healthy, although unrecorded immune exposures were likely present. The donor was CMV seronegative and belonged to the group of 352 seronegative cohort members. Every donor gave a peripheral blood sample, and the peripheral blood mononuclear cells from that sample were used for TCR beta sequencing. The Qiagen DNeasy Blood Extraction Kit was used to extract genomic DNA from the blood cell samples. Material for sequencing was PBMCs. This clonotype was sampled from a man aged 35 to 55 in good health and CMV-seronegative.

Here is the DNA: TGCAGCGTTGAAGGCGACAGGAAGGATGAAGCTTTCTTT. Translated, it gives CSVEGDRKDEAFF. The sequence links TRBV29-1 to TRBJ1-1; tentative D gene TRBD1, with 6 bases matching. The CDR3 sequence holds 13 residues, the cysteine and phenylalanine included. The DNA shown is the 39-base CDR3, in frame from base 1. The germline ends are 13 bases apart after V is trimmed by 1 base and J by 7 bases. Per the germline V gene, SQVTM is the CDR1 and ANQGSEA is the CDR2.